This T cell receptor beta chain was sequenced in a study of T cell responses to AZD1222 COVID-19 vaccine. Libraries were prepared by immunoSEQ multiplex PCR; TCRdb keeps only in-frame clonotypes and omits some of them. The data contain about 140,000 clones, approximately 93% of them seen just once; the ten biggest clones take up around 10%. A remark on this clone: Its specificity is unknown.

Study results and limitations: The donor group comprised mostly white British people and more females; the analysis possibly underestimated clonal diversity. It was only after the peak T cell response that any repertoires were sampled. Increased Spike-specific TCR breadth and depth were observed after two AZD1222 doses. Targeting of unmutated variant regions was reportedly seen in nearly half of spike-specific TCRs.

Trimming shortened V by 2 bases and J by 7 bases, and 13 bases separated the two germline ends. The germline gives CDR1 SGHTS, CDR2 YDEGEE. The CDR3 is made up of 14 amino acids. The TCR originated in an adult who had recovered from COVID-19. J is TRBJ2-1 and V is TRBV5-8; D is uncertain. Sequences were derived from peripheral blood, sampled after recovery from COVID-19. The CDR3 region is CASSFKFMGNEQFF. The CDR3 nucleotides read TGTGCCAGCAGCTTTAAATTTATGGGGAATGAGCAGTTCTTC.